A selection of T cell receptor beta chains follows, all from one sample in a study of CD8+CD57+ T cells in acquired aplastic anemia. One entry per CDR3 protein, called by TCRdb with MiXCR from the reads. The sample consists of about 210,000 distinct CDR3 sequences, approximately 57% of them appearing once. The sample taken for sequencing was sorted CD4+, CD8+, or CD8+CD57+ T cells (not recorded which) from PBMCs. Receptors originate from a human donor in good health. The CDR3 runs from the conserved cysteine through the conserved F or W.

J: TRBJ1-3; V: TRBV5-1; CDR3: CASSFGQNSGNTIYF
J: TRBJ1-2; V: TRBV15; CDR3: CATSRATGGGYGYTF
J: TRBJ2-7; V: TRBV10-3; CDR3: CAISDGVRGSYEQYF
J: TRBJ2-7; V: TRBV6-5; CDR3: CASSYGQGGGYEQYF
J: TRBJ2-1; V: TRBV10-3; CDR3: CAIGGPYEQFF
J: TRBJ1-5; V: TRBV6-6; CDR3: CASSSLPGGQPQHF
J: TRBJ2-7; V: TRBV10-3; CDR3: CAISESEEGPYEQYF
J: TRBJ2-7; V: TRBV6-5; CDR3: CAISEYRVNEQYF
J: TRBJ2-1; V: TRBV10-3; CDR3: CATTLGGSYNEQFF
J: TRBJ2-7; V: TRBV7-4; CDR3: CASSFMGVEQYF
J: TRBJ1-5; V: TRBV20-1; CDR3: CSARDSDTRNQPQHF
J: TRBJ1-1; V: TRBV5-4; CDR3: CASSGQGAMNTEALF
J: TRBJ2-7; V: TRBV7-2; CDR3: CASSRDYEQYF
J: TRBJ1-2; V: TRBV6-4; CDR3: CASRPGPSYGYTF
J: TRBJ2-7; V: TRBV30; CDR3: CAWSRTGEQYF
J: TRBJ2-1; V: TRBV19; CDR3: CASSILAGGQNNEQFF
J: TRBJ1-4; V: TRBV7-2; CDR3: CASGPGAGEKLFF
J: TRBJ2-7; V: TRBV9; CDR3: CASSVGQFPYEQYF
J: TRBJ1-1; V: TRBV9; CDR3: CASSATDYEAFF
J: TRBJ2-5; V: TRBV5-4; CDR3: CASSQGLAGSVETQYF
J: TRBJ2-6; V: TRBV19; CDR3: CASSQDTAGSGANVLTF
J: TRBJ2-5; V: TRBV5-8; CDR3: CASSRTAGLGTQYF
J: TRBJ2-5; V: TRBV2; CDR3: CASRGGQYQETQYF
J: TRBJ1-2; V: TRBV7-8; CDR3: CASSLEAGGYTF
J: TRBJ1-1; V: TRBV20-1; CDR3: CSANVGQGRAFF
J: TRBJ2-7; V: TRBV7-8; CDR3: CASSLISGGPSYEQYF
J: TRBJ2-2; V: TRBV5-4; CDR3: CASSLRQGAENTGELFF
J: TRBJ2-2; V: TRBV12-3/TRBV12-4; CDR3: CASSFTGELFF
J: TRBJ1-6; V: TRBV20-1; CDR3: CSAIPLGGLALHF
J: TRBJ1-2; V: TRBV7-6; CDR3: CASSLWTGDGYTF
J: TRBJ2-5; V: TRBV11-2; CDR3: CASSLDPLAEAQEAQYF
J: TRBJ2-3; V: TRBV5-1; CDR3: CASSSGWDRVSDTQYF
J: TRBJ2-7; V: TRBV5-1; CDR3: CASSLVPDRAYEQYF
J: TRBJ2-5; V: TRBV15; CDR3: CATSLSGGAVIETQYF
J: TRBJ2-5; V: TRBV7-9; CDR3: CASSSVGSGGPQTQYF
J: TRBJ2-5; V: TRBV7-8; CDR3: CASSLVGRQETQYF
J: TRBJ2-7; V: TRBV4-2; CDR3: CASSQDFDRGYEQYF
J: TRBJ1-2; V: TRBV2; CDR3: CANTAGGYTF
J: TRBJ1-1; V: TRBV7-9; CDR3: CASSDDPNTEAFF
J: TRBJ1-2; V: TRBV29-1; CDR3: CSVGEYGYTF
J: TRBJ1-5; V: TRBV20-1; CDR3: CSASQDGQGSNQPQHF
J: TRBJ1-5; V: TRBV9; CDR3: CASSPHEGKDQPQHF
J: TRBJ1-1; V: TRBV12-3/TRBV12-4; CDR3: CASRRTGGASEAFF
J: TRBJ1-2; V: TRBV15; CDR3: CATSRGGQGITSTLGYTF
J: TRBJ1-2; V: TRBV12-3/TRBV12-4; CDR3: CASSSSGQLYGYTF
J: TRBJ2-2; V: TRBV7-9; CDR3: CASSFNPGGNTGELFF
J: TRBJ1-4; V: TRBV20-1; CDR3: CSAPGEPNEKLFF
J: TRBJ1-6; V: TRBV20-1; CDR3: CSARPVQNSPLHF
J: TRBJ2-2; V: TRBV7-6; CDR3: CALQGAGPSGITGELFF
J: TRBJ2-2; V: TRBV7-2; CDR3: CASSVTGTRNTGELFF
J: TRBJ2-7; V: TRBV20-1; CDR3: CSADREYVYEQYF
J: TRBJ2-2; V: TRBV20-1; CDR3: CSATDRPNTGELFF
J: TRBJ1-2; V: TRBV24-1; CDR3: CATSDLLRGDGYTF
J: TRBJ1-6; V: TRBV19; CDR3: CASSSSRTALRSPLHF
J: TRBJ2-3; V: TRBV7-3; CDR3: CASSSGTSGRASSRHNEQYF
J: TRBJ1-1; V: TRBV7-8; CDR3: CASSLRPNTEAFF
J: TRBJ1-6; V: TRBV5-4; CDR3: CASSSTQGVGSPLHF
J: TRBJ1-5; V: TRBV6-1; CDR3: CASSELGSNQPQHF